This entry lists 7 T cell receptor beta chains sequenced from one sample in a study of T cells expressing NK-cell markers. TCRdb reworked the 5' RACE reads into one entry per CDR3 protein, no DNA. The clone table shows under 600,000 distinct CDR3 sequences, with the ten largest holding almost 1.5%. The specimen sequenced was blood T cells: a sorted CD56 or NKG2C T cell subset, CD4+ or CD8+ T cells, or bulk PBMC T cells (not recorded which). The receptors here all came from a woman between 50 and 59 years old in good health.

The rearrangement links TRBV6-1 to TRBJ2-3; TCRdb reports TRBD2, a call that lacks DNA to check it against. CDR3 length: 14 residues. CDR1 is MNHNS, CDR2 SASEGT, per germline. The CDR3: CASSTSGRADTQYF.

The chain couples TRBV10-3 to TRBJ2-2; TCRdb's D gene call, TRBD2, goes unchecked for lack of DNA. The CDR3 runs to 15 residues. Looked up from germline, CDR1 is ENHRY and CDR2 is SYGVKD. The CDR3: CAISKPTSGIGELFF.

The chain joins TRBV2 to TRBJ2-3. This CDR3 region has 14 residues. The germline gives CDR1 SNHLY, CDR2 FYNNEI. CDR3 loop: CASSESGVGDTQYF. The entire variable domain, with the rest obtained from reference TRBV2 and TRBJ2-3, is as follows: EPEVTQTPSHQVTQMGQEVILRCVPISNHLYFYWYRQILGQKVEFLVSFYNNEISEKSEIFDDQFSVERPDGSNFTLKIRSTKLEDSAMYFCASSESGVGDTQYFGPGTRLTVL.

This chain joins TRBV24-1 and TRBJ2-1; TCRdb outputs TRBD1, but without DNA this stays unchecked. The CDR3 consists of 16 residues. CDR1 is KGHDR, CDR2 SFDVKD, per germline. The CDR3 sequence is CATSDLAGTGNNEQFF.

The rearrangement links TRBV27 to TRBJ2-3; TCRdb's D call of TRBD1 is untestable without DNA. CDR1 is MNHEY and CDR2 is SMNVEV in the germline V gene (reference sequence). CDR3 length equals 13 residues. The CDR3 is CASSFREPDTQYF.

According to its frequency, this clonotype is medium-sized. V is TRBV24-1 and J is TRBJ2-1; TCRdb calls TRBD2, which cannot be checked without DNA. CDR1 and CDR2 (germline): KGHDR, SFDVKD. This CDR3 has 18 amino acids. This CDR3 is CATSGPGLAGESYNEQFF.

This sequence joins TRBV29-1 and TRBJ1-1; TCRdb gives TRBD1 as the D gene, but with no DNA this cannot be confirmed. The CDR3 spans 14 residues. Germline loops: CDR1 SQVTM, CDR2 ANQGSEA. The CDR3 is CSAYRQGRNTEAFF.